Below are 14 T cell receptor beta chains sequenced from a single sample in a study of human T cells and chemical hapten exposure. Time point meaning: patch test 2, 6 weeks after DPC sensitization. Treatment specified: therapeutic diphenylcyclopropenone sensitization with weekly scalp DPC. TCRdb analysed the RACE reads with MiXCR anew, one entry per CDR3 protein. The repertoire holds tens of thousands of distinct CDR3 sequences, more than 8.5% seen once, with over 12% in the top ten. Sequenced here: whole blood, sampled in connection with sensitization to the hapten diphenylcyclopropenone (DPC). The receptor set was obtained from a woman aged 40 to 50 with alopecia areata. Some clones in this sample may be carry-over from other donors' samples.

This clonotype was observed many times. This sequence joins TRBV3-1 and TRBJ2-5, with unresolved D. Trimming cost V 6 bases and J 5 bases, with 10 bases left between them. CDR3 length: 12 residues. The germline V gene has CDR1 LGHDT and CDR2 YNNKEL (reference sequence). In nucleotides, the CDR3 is TGTGCCAGCAGGCACCGGTTGGAGACCCAGTACTTC. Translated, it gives CASRHRLETQYF.

CDR3 in amino acids: CASSARAGGDGGELFF. The DNA of the CDR3 is TGTGCCAGTAGTGCGCGAGCGGGGGGTGACGGCGGGGAGCTGTTTTTT. V usage is TRBV19 and J usage is TRBJ2-2, with TRBD2 matching over 9 bases. The germline gives CDR1 LNHDA, CDR2 SQIVND (reference sequence). V lost 5 bases and J lost 7; bases outside the gene matches: 11. The CDR3 extends over 16 amino acids.

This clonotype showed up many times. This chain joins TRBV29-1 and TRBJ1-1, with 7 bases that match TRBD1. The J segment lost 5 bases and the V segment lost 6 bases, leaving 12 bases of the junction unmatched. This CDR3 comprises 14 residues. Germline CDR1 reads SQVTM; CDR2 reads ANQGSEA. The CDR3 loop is CSVGIGRGETEAFF. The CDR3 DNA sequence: TGCAGCGTGGGCATAGGCAGGGGGGAAACTGAAGCTTTCTTT.

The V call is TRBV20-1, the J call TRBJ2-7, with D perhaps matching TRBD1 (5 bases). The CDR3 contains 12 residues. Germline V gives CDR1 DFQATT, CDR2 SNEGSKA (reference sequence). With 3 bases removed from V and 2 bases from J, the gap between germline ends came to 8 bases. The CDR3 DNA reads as TGCAGTGCTAGCAGGGCAGCCTACGAGCAGTACTTC. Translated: CSASRAAYEQYF.

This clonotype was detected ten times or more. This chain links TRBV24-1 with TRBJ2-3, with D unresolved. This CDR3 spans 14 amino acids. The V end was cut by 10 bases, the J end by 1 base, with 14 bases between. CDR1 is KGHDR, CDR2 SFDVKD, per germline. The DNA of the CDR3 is TGTGCCACAGAGACCCCGCAGGGCACAGATACGCAGTATTTT. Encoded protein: CATETPQGTDTQYF.

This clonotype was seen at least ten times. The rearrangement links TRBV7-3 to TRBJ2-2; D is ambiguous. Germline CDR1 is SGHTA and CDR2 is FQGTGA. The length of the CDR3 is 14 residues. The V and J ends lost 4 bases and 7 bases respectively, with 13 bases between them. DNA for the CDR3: TGTGCCAGCAGCTCCTTCCCCCCCATCGGGGAGCTGTTTTTT. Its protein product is CASSSFPPIGELFF.

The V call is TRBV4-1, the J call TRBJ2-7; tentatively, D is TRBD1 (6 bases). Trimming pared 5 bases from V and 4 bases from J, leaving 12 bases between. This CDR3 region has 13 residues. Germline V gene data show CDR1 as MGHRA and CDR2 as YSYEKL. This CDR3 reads CASSTGHPYEQYF. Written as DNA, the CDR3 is TGCGCCAGCAGCACGGGACACCCTTACGAGCAGTACTTC.

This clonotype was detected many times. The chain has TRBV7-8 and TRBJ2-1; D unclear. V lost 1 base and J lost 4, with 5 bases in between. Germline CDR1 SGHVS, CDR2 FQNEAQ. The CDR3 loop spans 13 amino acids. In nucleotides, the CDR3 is TGTGCCAGCAGCTTAGAGTTTTACAATGAGCAGTTCTTC. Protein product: CASSLEFYNEQFF.

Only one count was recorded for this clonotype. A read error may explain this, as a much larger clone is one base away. CDR3 coding DNA: TGTGCCGGCAGCCGGGACAGGGCGAGTGACGAGCAGTACTTC. This gives the protein CAGSRDRASDEQYF. The chain joins TRBV11-1 to TRBJ2-7; the match to TRBD1 covers 9 bases. The CDR3 is 14 residues long. Germline V gene sequence: CDR1 SGHAT, CDR2 FQDESV (reference sequence).

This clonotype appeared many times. The CDR3 loop is CSVVGQNSYEQYF. In nucleotides, the CDR3 is TGCAGCGTTGTAGGACAGAACTCCTACGAGCAGTACTTC. The rearrangement joins TRBV29-1 to TRBJ2-7; possible D gene TRBD1, 6 bases. The CDR3 runs 13 residues. V was pared by 4 bases and J by 0 bases, with 10 bases between. Germline CDR1 reads SQVTM; CDR2 reads ANQGSEA.

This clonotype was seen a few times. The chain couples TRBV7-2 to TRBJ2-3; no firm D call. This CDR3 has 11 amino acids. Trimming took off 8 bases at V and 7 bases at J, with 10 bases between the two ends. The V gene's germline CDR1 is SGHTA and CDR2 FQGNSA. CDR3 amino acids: CASANRNTQYF. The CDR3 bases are TGTGCCAGCGCCAATCGAAATACGCAGTATTTT. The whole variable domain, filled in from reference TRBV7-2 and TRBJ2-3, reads GAGVSQSPSNKVTEKGKDVELRCDPISGHTALYWYRQSLGQGLEFLIYFQGNSAPDKSGLPSDRFSAERTGGSVSTLTIQRTQQEDSAVYLCASANRNTQYFGPGTRLTVL.

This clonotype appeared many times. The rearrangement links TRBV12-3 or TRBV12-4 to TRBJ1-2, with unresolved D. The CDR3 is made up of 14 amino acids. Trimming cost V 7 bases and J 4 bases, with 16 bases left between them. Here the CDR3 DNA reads TGTGCCAGCACCACAGAACAGCCCGTCTATGGCTACACCTTC. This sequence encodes CASTTEQPVYGYTF.

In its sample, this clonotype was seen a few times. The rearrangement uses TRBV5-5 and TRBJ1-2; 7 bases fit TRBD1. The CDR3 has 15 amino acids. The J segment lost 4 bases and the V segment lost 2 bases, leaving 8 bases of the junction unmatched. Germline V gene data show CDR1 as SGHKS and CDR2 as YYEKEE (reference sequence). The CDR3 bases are TGTGCCAGCAGCTTTGAGGGGGCTAAGATCTATGGCTACACCTTC. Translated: CASSFEGAKIYGYTF. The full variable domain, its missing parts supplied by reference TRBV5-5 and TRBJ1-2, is DAGVTQSPTHLIKTRGQQVTLRCSPISGHKSVSWYQQVLGQGPQFIFQYYEKEERGRGNFPDRFSARQFPNYSSELNVNALLLGDSALYLCASSFEGAKIYGYTFGSGTRLTVV.

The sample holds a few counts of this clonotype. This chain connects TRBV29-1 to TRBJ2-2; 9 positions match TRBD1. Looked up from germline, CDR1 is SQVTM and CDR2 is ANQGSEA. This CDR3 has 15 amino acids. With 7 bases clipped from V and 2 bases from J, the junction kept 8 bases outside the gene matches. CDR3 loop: CSAKRGQGNTGELFF. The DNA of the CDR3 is TGCAGCGCCAAAAGGGGACAGGGAAACACCGGGGAGCTGTTTTTT.